One sample yielded the 10 T cell receptor beta chains listed below, sequenced in a study of T cell repertoires in cytomegalovirus infection. TCRdb reprocessed the reads with MiXCR, giving one entry per CDR3 protein. This sample has about 100,000 distinct CDR3 sequences, with about 15% found just once. Sample: PBMCs. The source of these receptors is a human donor in good health (CMV status not recorded). Some clones in this sample may be carry-over from other donors' samples.

This clonotype was observed many times. The CDR3 coding sequence is TGTGCCAGCAGCAACCCGAGTGAGACCCAGTACTTC. Translating gives CASSNPSETQYF. V usage is TRBV7-2 and J usage is TRBJ2-5, with D unclear. Trimming stripped 5 bases from V and 5 bases from J, with 9 bases between. This CDR3 has 12 amino acids. Germline V gene sequence: CDR1 SGHTA, CDR2 FQGNSA.

This chain uses TRBV18 with TRBJ1-1; D is ambiguous. Germline V gives CDR1 KGHSH, CDR2 LQKENI. V lost 1 base and J 0 bases, leaving 9 bases between the germline ends. The CDR3 sequence is 15 residues long. Here the CDR3 DNA reads TGTGCCAGCTCACCACGAATAGAAATGAACACTGAAGCTTTCTTT. Its translation: CASSPRIEMNTEAFF.

This clonotype was picked up many times. The chain links TRBV5-6 to TRBJ2-1; D is uncertain. The CDR3 has 13 amino acids. Germline assignment: CDR1 SGHDT and CDR2 YYEEEE. Trimming removed 0 bases from V and 10 bases from J, with 11 bases in between. The CDR3 loop is CASSLDPKGEQFF. The CDR3 bases are TGTGCCAGCAGCTTGGATCCCAAGGGCGAGCAGTTCTTC.

The chain carries TRBV11-2 and TRBJ2-3; D is possibly TRBD2 (5 bases). The CDR3 is 17 amino acids. V dropped 1 base and J dropped 0 bases, with 14 bases sitting between them. Germline V lookup: CDR1 SGHAT, CDR2 FQNNGV. CDR3 sequence reads: CASSLGIATLSTDTQYF. The CDR3 DNA reads TGTGCCAGCAGCTTAGGGATAGCGACGCTTAGCACAGATACGCAGTATTTT.

The CDR3 DNA follows: TGTGCCAGCACCTCGGACAGGGGCTACAACTACGAGCAGTACTTC. Its translation: CASTSDRGYNYEQYF. The V and J genes are TRBV28 and TRBJ2-7; 9 bases match TRBD1. The junction had 10 bases not matched to a gene; V was cut back by 7 bases and J by 3 bases. This CDR3 spans 15 amino acids. Per the germline V gene, CDR1 is MDHEN and CDR2 is SYDVKM. Full variable domain (remainder filled in from reference TRBV28 and TRBJ2-7): DVKVTQSSRYLVKRTGEKVFLECVQDMDHENMFWYRQDPGLGLRLIYFSYDVKMKEKGDIPEGYSVSREKKERFSLILESASTNQTSMYLCASTSDRGYNYEQYFGPGTRLTVT.

CDR3 amino acids: CAIRGGQGAGQPQHF. CDR3 DNA sequence: TGTGCCATCAGAGGAGGACAGGGGGCAGGTCAGCCCCAGCATTTT. This chain links TRBV10-3 with TRBJ1-5; TRBD1 agrees at 11 bases. The length of the CDR3 is 15 residues. Trimming cost V 6 bases and J 6 bases; bases outside gene matches: 7. Germline loops: CDR1 ENHRY, CDR2 SYGVKD.

This clonotype has more than one count but fewer than ten. V gene TRBV9 combines with J gene TRBJ2-2; a weak D match, TRBD1 (6 bases). Germline V gene lookup returns CDR1 SGDLS and CDR2 YYNGEE. CDR3 length equals 14 residues. V was cut by 3 bases and J by 7 bases, with 13 bases left in between. CDR3 nucleotides: TGTGCCAGCAGCGGTAACCGGGACAACGGGGAGCTGTTTTTT. This codes for CASSGNRDNGELFF.

By share of the sample, this clonotype is medium-sized. The J gene is TRBJ1-4, the V gene TRBV7-2; 8 bases align to TRBD1. The ends lost 4 bases at V and 9 bases at J; junction bases unmatched: 10. The germline CDR1 and CDR2 sequences are SGHTA and FQGNSA. This CDR3 contains 15 residues. The chain's CDR3 is CASSSQGDPTQKLFF. The CDR3 coding sequence is TGTGCCAGCAGCTCACAGGGGGACCCGACACAAAAACTGTTTTTT.

In this sample, this clonotype turned up many times. The V call is TRBV7-9, the J call TRBJ2-5, with D maybe TRBD1 (6 bases). V was clipped by 1 base and J by 1 base, with 13 bases between them. The CDR3 extends over 16 amino acids. Germline CDR1 SEHNR, CDR2 FQNEAQ (reference sequence). CDR3 in DNA: TGTGCCAGCAGCTTAGAAGAGAAGGACAGCCAAGAGACCCAGTACTTC. Its protein is CASSLEEKDSQETQYF.

This clonotype was picked up many times. V usage is TRBV2 and J usage is TRBJ2-7; D is undetermined. The CDR3 totals 13 residues. V was pared by 6 bases and J by 6 bases, with 15 bases between. The germline V gene has CDR1 SNHLY and CDR2 FYNNEI. Here the CDR3 DNA reads TGTGCCAGCAGAGAGTATCTACTCTTCGAGCAGTACTTC. Translating it yields CASREYLLFEQYF.